A selection of T cell receptor beta chains follows, all from one sample in a study of blood T cells in healthy people across ages. TCRdb analysed the 5' RACE reads with MiXCR anew, one entry per CDR3 protein. The profile shows about 680,000 distinct CDR3 sequences, around half of them singletons. The specimen sequenced was blood. The receptors were sampled from a woman aged 55-69 years in good health. Each CDR3 is given with its conserved first and last residue. D genes are given only for firm matches. Size tells how often a clone was seen (once, few, many) or the class of an expanded clone, and some rows leave it out.

abundance	j_gene	v_gene	d_gene	CDR3aa	CDR3nt
few	TRBJ2-2	TRBV12-5	.	CASGLRTGELFF	TGTGCTAGTGGTTTGAGGACCGGGGAGCTGTTTTTT
few	TRBJ2-1	TRBV12-3/TRBV12-4	TRBD2	CASSFRLAGGPYNEQFF	TGTGCCAGCAGCTTCAGACTAGCGGGAGGGCCATATAATGAGCAGTTCTTC
.	TRBJ1-1	TRBV5-6	TRBD1	CASSIRDRGFGGTEAFF	TGTGCCAGCAGCATCCGAGACAGGGGGTTCGGTGGCACTGAAGCTTTCTTT
.	TRBJ1-2	TRBV28	.	CATSLKANYGYTF	TGTGCCACAAGTCTAAAAGCTAACTATGGCTACACCTTC
.	TRBJ1-5	TRBV28	.	CASFRGYNQPQHF	TGTGCCAGTTTCAGGGGCTACAATCAGCCCCAGCATTTT
.	TRBJ2-4	TRBV7-8	.	CASSLAKGPQYF	TGTGCCAGCAGCTTAGCGAAGGGTCCGCAGTACTTC
.	TRBJ2-1	TRBV4-1	.	CASSQQRTSNEQFF	TGCGCCAGCAGCCAACAGCGTACGAGTAATGAGCAGTTCTTC
many	TRBJ2-7	TRBV7-9	.	CASTLADEQYF	TGTGCCAGCACATTAGCGGACGAGCAGTACTTC
.	TRBJ2-7	TRBV20-1	TRBD1	CSAWDRAHEQYF	TGCAGTGCTTGGGACAGGGCCCACGAGCAGTACTTC
.	TRBJ2-3	TRBV6-5	TRBD2	CASSHGTSDTSTDTQYF	TGTGCCAGCAGTCACGGGACTAGCGATACCAGCACAGATACGCAGTATTTT
.	TRBJ2-7	TRBV20-1	.	CSARDGPYEQYF	TGCAGTGCTAGAGATGGCCCGTACGAGCAGTACTTC
.	TRBJ2-3	TRBV27	TRBD2	CASSVGTSGSTDTQYF	TGTGCCAGCAGTGTAGGGACTAGCGGTAGCACAGATACGCAGTATTTT
.	TRBJ2-1	TRBV27	.	CASSLSYFNEQFF	TGTGCCAGCAGTTTATCATATTTCAATGAGCAGTTCTTC
.	TRBJ2-4	TRBV7-2	.	CASSFGQGGNIQYF	TGTGCCAGCAGCTTTGGGCAGGGGGGAAACATTCAGTACTTC
.	TRBJ2-3	TRBV3-1	.	CASSHAVGTDTQYF	TGTGCCAGCAGCCACGCTGTTGGCACAGATACGCAGTATTTT
few	TRBJ2-1	TRBV15	TRBD1	CATSRARDSQFF	TGTGCCACCAGCAGGGCCCGGGACAGCCAGTTCTTC
few	TRBJ2-7	TRBV6-5	TRBD2	CASSRGTSGNSEQYF	TGTGCCAGCAGCCGGGGGACTAGCGGGAACTCCGAGCAGTACTTC
.	TRBJ2-1	TRBV7-2	.	CASSSPGVGTQFF	TGTGCCAGCAGCTCCCCAGGAGTAGGGACCCAGTTCTTC
.	TRBJ1-6	TRBV5-1	.	CASSLIGGWDSPLHF	TGCGCCAGCAGCTTGATAGGGGGATGGGACTCACCCCTCCACTTT
.	TRBJ2-3	TRBV20-1	TRBD2	CSARAAGVTDTQYF	TGCAGTGCTAGGGCAGCGGGAGTGACAGATACGCAGTATTTT
.	TRBJ2-5	TRBV27	TRBD2	CASSRTSGPKAQYF	TGTGCCAGTTCCCGGACTAGCGGGCCCAAAGCCCAGTACTTC
.	TRBJ2-3	TRBV20-1	TRBD2	CSANIAGVGTQYF	TGCAGTGCCAACATAGCGGGAGTGGGGACGCAGTATTTT
.	TRBJ1-2	TRBV20-1	TRBD1	CSARGTLNRGSFYGYTF	TGCAGTGCTAGAGGGACCCTTAACAGGGGTTCCTTCTATGGCTACACCTTC
once	TRBJ1-2	TRBV20-1	TRBD1	CSGEQGLGHGYTF	TGCAGTGGAGAACAGGGGCTAGGCCATGGCTACACCTTC
.	TRBJ2-7	TRBV18	TRBD1	CASSPQQGSYEQYF	TGTGCCAGCTCGCCTCAACAGGGGTCCTACGAGCAGTACTTC
.	TRBJ2-1	TRBV20-1	.	CSARDLGQQYNEQFF	TGCAGTGCTAGAGATCTGGGACAACAATACAATGAGCAGTTCTTC
.	TRBJ2-1	TRBV20-1	.	CSAPLSGGRETQFF	TGCAGTGCTCCGCTCAGTGGGGGCCGCGAGACCCAGTTCTTC
.	TRBJ2-2	TRBV7-2	.	CASRPGLNTGELFF	TGTGCCAGCAGACCAGGACTGAACACCGGGGAGCTGTTTTTT
.	TRBJ2-7	TRBV7-8	.	CASSLARGREYEQYF	TGTGCCAGCAGCTTAGCCCGGGGACGGGAGTACGAGCAGTACTTC
.	TRBJ2-7	TRBV4-3	.	CASSQGGVPYNEQYF	TGCGCCAGCAGCCAGGGCGGGGTACCCTACAATGAGCAGTACTTC